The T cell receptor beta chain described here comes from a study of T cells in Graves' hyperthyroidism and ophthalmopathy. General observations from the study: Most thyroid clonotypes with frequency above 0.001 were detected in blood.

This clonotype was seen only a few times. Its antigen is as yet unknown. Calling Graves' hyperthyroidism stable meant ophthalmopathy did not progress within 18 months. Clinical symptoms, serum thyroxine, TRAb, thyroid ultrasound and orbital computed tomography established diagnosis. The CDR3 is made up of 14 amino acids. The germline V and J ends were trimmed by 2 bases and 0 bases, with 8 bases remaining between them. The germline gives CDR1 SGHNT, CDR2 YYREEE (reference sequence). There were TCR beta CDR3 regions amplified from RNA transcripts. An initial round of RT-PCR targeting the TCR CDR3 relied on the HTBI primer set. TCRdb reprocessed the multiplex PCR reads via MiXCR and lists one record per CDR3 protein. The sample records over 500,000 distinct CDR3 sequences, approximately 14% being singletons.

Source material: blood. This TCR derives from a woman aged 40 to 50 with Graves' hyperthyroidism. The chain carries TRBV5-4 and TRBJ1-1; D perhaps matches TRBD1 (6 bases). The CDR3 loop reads CASSFGQMNTEAFF. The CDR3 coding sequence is TGTGCCAGCAGCTTCGGACAGATGAACACTGAAGCTTTCTTT.